The rows below give T cell receptor beta chains drawn from one sample of a study of neoadjuvant nivolumab and ipilimumab in lung cancer. Here immunoSEQ multiplex PCR was the method, and the copy in TCRdb shows in-frame clones only, minus some. The sample consists of approximately 23,000 clones, approximately 86% of them appearing once. Sample: peripheral blood, taken before neoadjuvant nivolumab, alone or with ipilimumab. The receptors come from an adult with non-small cell lung cancer. Each CDR3 is given with its conserved first and last residue. A D gene is named only where the DNA matches it firmly. Only part of the rows carry a size: once, few, many, or a class if the clone is expanded.

D gene	V gene	J gene	clone size	CDR3 length	CDR3 protein	CDR3 DNA
-	TRBV30	TRBJ2-7	once	16	CALLNGPSTITGEQYF	TGTGCCCTTCTTAACGGTCCCAGTACAATTACGGGCGAGCAGTACTTC
TRBD2	TRBV5-4	TRBJ2-7	-	15	CASSLGSSGSYEQYF	TGTGCCAGCAGCTTGGGCTCTAGCGGGAGCTACGAGCAGTACTTC
TRBD1	TRBV29-1	TRBJ1-1	few	11	CSVEEGGAAFF	TGCAGCGTTGAAGAAGGGGGCGCAGCTTTCTTT
-	TRBV7-9	TRBJ1-4	-	10	CASSFEKLFF	TGTGCCAGCAGCTTTGAGAAACTGTTTTTT
-	TRBV5-4	TRBJ1-2	-	15	CASSSPGRTTRGYTF	TGTGCCAGCAGTTCCCCGGGACGGACTACTCGGGGCTACACCTTC
-	TRBV5-1	TRBJ2-1	-	13	CASSLGRDSQQFF	TGCGCCAGCAGCTTAGGGCGGGATAGTCAGCAGTTCTTC
TRBD1	TRBV14	TRBJ2-1	-	14	CASSPEGAQGEQFF	TGTGCCAGCAGCCCCGAGGGGGCTCAGGGGGAGCAGTTCTTC
-	TRBV19	TRBJ1-4	-	14	CASSLGGVNEKLFF	TGTGCCAGTAGTCTCGGCGGGGTTAATGAAAAACTGTTTTTT
TRBD1	TRBV6-1	TRBJ2-1	-	16	CASSVLTGTGKNEQFF	TGTGCCAGCAGTGTCCTTACCGGGACAGGGAAAAATGAGCAGTTCTTC
TRBD1	TRBV11-2	TRBJ1-1	few	14	CASSLTGANTEAFF	TGTGCCAGCAGCTTAACAGGGGCGAACACTGAAGCTTTCTTT
-	TRBV27	TRBJ2-7	once	15	CASSKMDLWDYEQYF	TGTGCCAGCAGCAAAATGGACCTCTGGGACTACGAGCAGTACTTC
-	TRBV7-6	TRBJ1-1	-	16	CASSLLGGAEGTEAFF	TGTGCCAGCAGCTTATTAGGGGGGGCTGAGGGCACTGAAGCTTTCTTT
-	TRBV18	TRBJ1-1	-	14	CASSPTRGNTEAFF	TGTGCCAGCTCACCCACAAGGGGGAACACTGAAGCTTTCTTT
TRBD1	TRBV14	TRBJ2-1	-	13	CASRGQGRDGQFF	TGTGCCAGCCGAGGACAGGGGAGAGACGGGCAGTTCTTC
-	TRBV5-4	TRBJ1-2	-	12	CASNSGRAGYTF	TGTGCCAGCAACTCTGGCAGGGCTGGCTACACCTTC
TRBD1	TRBV4-2	TRBJ1-1	once	14	CASSQDGQGGEAFF	TGTGCCAGCAGCCAAGATGGACAGGGGGGTGAAGCTTTCTTT
-	TRBV5-1	TRBJ1-3	-	16	CASSLDGPYFGNTIYF	TGCGCCAGCAGCTTGGATGGCCCCTACTTCGGAAACACCATATATTTT
-	TRBV2	TRBJ1-4	few	15	CASISLGSEGEKLFF	TGTGCCAGCATATCCTTGGGGTCGGAGGGCGAAAAACTGTTTTTT
TRBD1	TRBV30	TRBJ1-2	-	13	CAWRGWTGRGYTF	TGTGCCTGGAGGGGATGGACAGGGCGAGGCTACACCTTC
TRBD2	TRBV11-2	TRBJ2-3	-	17	CASSLIAGGASTDTQYF	TGTGCCAGCAGCTTAATAGCGGGAGGTGCTAGCACAGATACGCAGTATTTT
-	TRBV10-2	TRBJ2-7	-	14	CASTMGGQFYEQYF	TGCGCCAGCACCATGGGAGGACAGTTCTACGAGCAGTACTTC
-	TRBV7-6	TRBJ1-2	-	13	CASSPQGPYGYTF	TGTGCCAGCAGCCCTCAGGGGCCTTATGGCTACACCTTC
-	TRBV9	TRBJ1-1	-	14	CASSVGGEFTEAFF	TGTGCCAGCAGCGTGGGGGGGGAATTCACTGAAGCTTTCTTT
-	TRBV30	TRBJ2-5	-	11	CAWSVPETQYF	TGTGCCTGGAGTGTACCTGAGACCCAGTACTTC
-	TRBV7-8	TRBJ2-2	-	16	CASSHPTALNTGELFF	TGTGCCAGCAGCCACCCGACAGCCCTTAACACCGGGGAGCTGTTTTTT
-	TRBV5-4	TRBJ1-5	-	13	CASSWDPGQPQHF	TGTGCCAGCAGCTGGGACCCCGGACAGCCCCAGCATTTT
-	TRBV7-2	TRBJ2-3	-	14	CASSRGLSTDTQYF	TGTGCCAGCAGCCGGGGACTGAGCACAGATACGCAGTATTTT
-	TRBV4-2	TRBJ2-7	-	17	CASSQDWARDRAYEQYF	TGTGCCAGCAGCCAAGATTGGGCGCGGGATAGGGCCTACGAGCAGTACTTC
-	TRBV15	TRBJ2-7	-	14	CATSRDKGRYEQYF	TGTGCCACCAGCAGAGACAAGGGGCGCTACGAGCAGTACTTC
-	TRBV5-1	TRBJ2-6	-	15	CASSAGSSGANVLTF	TGCGCCAGCAGCGCCGGTAGCTCTGGGGCCAACGTCCTGACTTTC
-	TRBV6-5	TRBJ2-7	few	12	CASSLDTYEQYF	TGTGCCAGCAGCTTGGACACCTACGAGCAGTACTTC